One and the same sample provided the 30 T cell receptor beta chains below, sequenced in a study of beta chain features in type 1 diabetes. Whole-study results and caveats: A moderate, significant TCRB CDR3 shortening appeared in type 1 diabetes across four CD4+ subsets.

Sequenced material consisted of expressed TCRB transcripts (all of the isolated RNA was reverse transcribed). Clones were read by immunoSEQ multiplex PCR, and TCRdb kept only the in-frame ones, dropping some. Of under 400,000 clones listed, 10% to 15% were seen once; the top ten hold 0.0095% to 0.012%. These receptors are not linked to any known antigen. Sample: naive CD4+ T cells from blood. These receptors all come from a woman aged 18-29 years with type 1 diabetes.

This clone has more than one count but fewer than ten. DNA of the CDR3: TGCGCCAGCAGCTTGGGGCAGGGGGCCTTAGAGCAGTTCTTC. It yields the protein CASSLGQGALEQFF. The rearrangement joins TRBV5-1 to TRBJ2-1; 8 positions match TRBD1. The V and J ends lost 0 bases and 10 bases, in that order; junction bases with no gene match: 6. Germline V lookup: CDR1 SGHRS, CDR2 YFSETQ. The CDR3 consists of 14 residues.

The chain carries TRBV7-9 and TRBJ2-5; 9 bases are a match to TRBD2. Per germline, CDR1 SEHNR and CDR2 FQNEAQ (reference sequence). J lost 2 bases, V lost 6 bases, and 4 bases had no gene match. The CDR3 extends over 14 amino acids. CDR3 in DNA: TGTGCCAGCAGTCCGACTAGCGGACAAGAGACCCAGTACTTC. The encoded protein is CASSPTSGQETQYF.

This chain joins TRBV5-1 and TRBJ2-1; maybe TRBD2 (5 bases). The CDR3 loop spans 15 amino acids. V shed 0 bases and J shed 5 bases, with 12 bases lying between them. Germline CDR1 SGHRS, CDR2 YFSETQ. The DNA of the CDR3 is TGCGCCAGCAGCTTGGGATTAGCGTCCCACAATGAGCAGTTCTTC. Protein sequence: CASSLGLASHNEQFF. Supplemented by reference TRBV5-1 and TRBJ2-1, the full variable domain reads KAGVTQTPRYLIKTRGQQVTLSCSPISGHRSVSWYQQTPGQGLQFLFEYFSETQRNKGNFPGRFSGRQFSNSRSEMNVSTLELGDSALYLCASSLGLASHNEQFFGPGTRLTVL.

J is TRBJ2-7 and V is TRBV7-9, with D maybe TRBD2 (6 bases). CDR3 size: 15 residues. V was shortened by 5 bases and J by 2 bases, with 16 bases between the two germline ends. Per the germline V gene, CDR1 is SEHNR and CDR2 is FQNEAQ (reference sequence). The CDR3 DNA reads TGTGCCAGCAGCAGGCGGGGTGGGGCCACCTACGAGCAGTACTTC. It specifies CASSRRGGATYEQYF.

The chain recombines TRBV6-5 with TRBJ2-3; D gene unclear. Germline V CDR1 and CDR2: MNHEY, SVGAGI. The V and J ends lost 0 bases and 0 bases respectively, with 7 bases between them. The CDR3 contains 15 residues. CDR3 residues: CASSYSDWSTDTQYF. For the CDR3, the DNA is TGTGCCAGCAGTTACTCAGACTGGAGCACAGATACGCAGTATTTT.

This clone was observed a few times. The rearrangement joins TRBV7-9 to TRBJ2-3, with D perhaps TRBD2 (5 bases). The germline V and J ends were trimmed by 2 bases and 2 bases, with 8 bases remaining between them. The germline CDR1 and CDR2 sequences are SEHNR and FQNEAQ (reference sequence). The CDR3 runs to 14 residues. The CDR3 DNA reads TGTGCCAGCAGCTTACCCGGGATCACAGATACGCAGTATTTT. This codes for CASSLPGITDTQYF.

The chain links TRBV19 to TRBJ2-4, with a tentative D call TRBD1 (6 bases). Trimming stripped 4 bases from V and 8 bases from J, with 12 bases between. Germline-derived CDR1 and CDR2 are LNHDA and SQIVND (reference sequence). The CDR3 extends over 13 amino acids. This chain's CDR3 is CASSSRGGDIQYF. DNA for the CDR3: TGTGCCAGTAGTAGCAGGGGTGGGGACATTCAGTACTTC.

The gene calls are TRBV28 and TRBJ2-1; D is uncertain. Trimming pared 6 bases from V and 15 bases from J, leaving 24 bases between. CDR3 length equals 14 residues. Germline CDR1 is MDHEN and CDR2 is SYDVKM. The CDR3 loop reads CASRSAATLVNRFF. CDR3 nucleotide sequence: TGTGCCAGCAGGTCCGCCGCTACCCTAGTCAATCGGTTCTTC.

This clone was observed a few times. The chain recombines TRBV19 with TRBJ1-1, with 8 nucleotides matching TRBD1. This CDR3 has 20 amino acids. Germline V gives CDR1 LNHDA, CDR2 SQIVND (reference sequence). With 0 bases clipped from V and 1 base from J, the junction kept 16 bases outside the gene matches. As DNA, the CDR3 is TGTGCCAGTAGTATAGACACAACAGGGGGGGATATCTCTTGGAACACTGAAGCTTTCTTT. Its translation is CASSIDTTGGDISWNTEAFF.

This clone was counted only a few times. The DNA for the CDR3 is TGTGCCAGTAGTATTTTAGCAGTCCGGTTCGGCACCGGGGAGCTGTTTTTT. Its translation: CASSILAVRFGTGELFF. J is TRBJ2-2 and V is TRBV19; D is uncertain. V lost 3 bases and J lost 4, with 18 bases in between. CDR1 is LNHDA, CDR2 SQIVND, per germline (reference sequence). The CDR3 totals 17 residues. Drawing the rest from reference TRBV19 and TRBJ2-2, the complete variable domain is DGGITQSPKYLFRKEGQNVTLSCEQNLNHDAMYWYRQDPGQGLRLIYYSQIVNDFQKGDIAEGYSVSREKKESFPLTVTSAQKNPTAFYLCASSILAVRFGTGELFFGEGSRLTVL.

This clone came up once. The chain combines TRBV10-3 with TRBJ1-1; D is possibly TRBD1 (5 bases). This CDR3 comprises 17 residues. Germline V lookup: CDR1 ENHRY, CDR2 SYGVKD. V shed 0 bases and J shed 4 bases, with 18 bases lying between them. CDR3 DNA sequence: TGTGCCATCAGTGAGTCGGGGAGGGGCCCGGGCAGCACTGAAGCTTTCTTT. This codes for CAISESGRGPGSTEAFF.

This clone was found a few times. The J gene is TRBJ2-5, the V gene TRBV29-1, with 7 bases aligning to TRBD1. The J call may be in error: the DNA end matches TRBJ2-7 better. CDR3 size: 13 residues. The germline V gene has CDR1 SQVTM and CDR2 ANQGSEA. The CDR3 is CSVVGQVFYEQYF. The CDR3, as DNA: TGCAGCGTTGTAGGACAGGTTTTCTACGAGCAGTACTTC.

The V gene is TRBV7-2, the J gene TRBJ2-1, with 10 bases fitting TRBD2. The CDR3 length is 15 residues. The junction had 3 bases not matched to a gene; V was cut back by 1 base and J by 6 bases. Germline CDR1 reads SGHTA; CDR2 reads FQGNSA. CDR3 region: CASSLGLAGFNEQFF. The CDR3 DNA reads as TGTGCCAGCAGCTTAGGACTAGCGGGTTTCAATGAGCAGTTCTTC.

This clone came up a few times. The J gene is TRBJ2-3, the V gene TRBV5-1; TRBD2 agrees at 9 bases. Germline CDR1 SGHRS, CDR2 YFSETQ. J gave up 4 bases and V 4 bases, and 4 bases lay outside the gene matches. This CDR3 spans 14 amino acids. The CDR3 is CASSLSGSPDTQYF. The DNA for the CDR3 is TGCGCCAGCAGCCTTAGCGGGAGTCCAGATACGCAGTATTTT.

V usage is TRBV7-3 and J usage is TRBJ2-5, with D hard to call. The germline gives CDR1 SGHTA, CDR2 FQGTGA. CDR3 length: 15 amino acids. The V end lost 1 base, the J end lost 5 bases, and 14 bases lay between the germline ends. The CDR3 DNA sequence: TGTGCCAGCAGCTTAAGCCCGTTAGCCGTGGAGACCCAGTACTTC. Its translation is CASSLSPLAVETQYF.

The chain links TRBV5-6 to TRBJ2-1; D is undetermined. The germline CDR1 and CDR2 sequences are SGHDT and YYEEEE. The CDR3 runs to 11 residues. The V and J ends lost 1 base and 8 bases respectively, with 4 bases between them. CDR3: CASSLSDEQFF. The CDR3 DNA sequence: TGTGCCAGCAGCTTGTCGGATGAGCAGTTCTTC.

The V and J genes are TRBV2 and TRBJ2-5; D ambiguous. Trimming shortened V by 3 bases and J by 5 bases, and 4 bases separated the two germline ends. CDR1 is SNHLY and CDR2 is FYNNEI in the germline V gene. This CDR3 region has 11 residues. CDR3 region: CASSERETQYF. CDR3 in DNA: TGTGCCAGCAGTGAGAGGGAGACCCAGTACTTC. Combining the CDR3 with reference TRBV2 and TRBJ2-5 gives the whole variable domain EPEVTQTPSHQVTQMGQEVILRCVPISNHLYFYWYRQILGQKVEFLVSFYNNEISEKSEIFDDQFSVERPDGSNFTLKIRSTKLEDSAMYFCASSERETQYFGPGTRLLVL.

The chain uses TRBV11-3 and TRBJ1-1, with TRBD1 matching 7 bases. Germline V gene lookup returns CDR1 SGHNT and CDR2 YENEEA. This CDR3 has 14 residues. V trimming: 5 bases; J trimming: 7 bases; junction bases outside the gene matches: 10. The CDR3 DNA is TGTGCCAGCAGCCACCGACAGGGCGGTGGTGAAGCTTTCTTT. Its translation: CASSHRQGGGEAFF.

V gene TRBV28 combines with J gene TRBJ2-7, with 7 nucleotides matching TRBD1. This CDR3 comprises 13 residues. CDR1 MDHEN and CDR2 SYDVKM come from the germline V gene. Trimming took 6 bases from V and 2 from J; bases not matched to a gene: 4. The CDR3 sequence is CASSLGQTYEQYF. The CDR3 bases are TGTGCCAGCAGCCTGGGACAGACCTACGAGCAGTACTTC.

The chain uses TRBV30 and TRBJ2-2; TRBD2 aligns across 13 bases. Germline V gene sequence: CDR1 GTSNPN, CDR2 SVGIG (reference sequence). The ends lost 3 bases at V and 9 bases at J; junction bases unmatched: 4. The CDR3 has 14 residues. The CDR3 is CAWRTSGRSRELFF. CDR3 bases: TGTGCCTGGAGGACTAGCGGGAGGAGCAGGGAGCTGTTTTTT.

The chain carries TRBV5-4 and TRBJ2-4, with 7 bases identical to TRBD1. Germline CDR1 SGHNT, CDR2 YYREEE (reference sequence). The CDR3 runs 16 residues. V shed 5 bases, J shed 14 bases, and the junction held 22 bases outside the gene matches. The CDR3 protein is CASSPGARAGGKREYF. CDR3 DNA: TGTGCCAGCAGTCCCGGCGCCCGGGCAGGGGGAAAGAGAGAGTACTTC.

This chain joins TRBV9 and TRBJ2-7, with TRBD2 identical over 8 bases. The junction had 4 bases not matched to a gene; V was cut back by 0 bases and J by 2 bases. The CDR3 runs 15 residues. Germline-derived CDR1 and CDR2 are SGDLS and YYNGEE. The CDR3 protein is CASSVEIAGTYEQYF. As DNA, the CDR3 is TGTGCCAGCAGCGTAGAGATAGCGGGGACCTACGAGCAGTACTTC. Full variable domain (rest looked up from reference TRBV9 and TRBJ2-7): DSGVTQTPKHLITATGQRVTLRCSPRSGDLSVYWYQQSLDQGLQFLIQYYNGEERAKGNILERFSAQQFPDLHSELNLSSLELGDSALYFCASSVEIAGTYEQYFGPGTRLTVT.

This rearrangement joins TRBV7-9 to TRBJ2-7; D is perhaps TRBD2 (6 bases). Trimming removed 2 bases from V and 3 bases from J, with 17 bases in between. The CDR3 has 16 amino acids. CDR1 and CDR2 (germline): SEHNR, FQNEAQ (reference sequence). CDR3 sequence reads: CASSLIPRTTDYEQYF. The CDR3 nucleotides are TGTGCCAGCAGCTTAATTCCACGGACTACTGACTACGAGCAGTACTTC. Drawing the rest from reference TRBV7-9 and TRBJ2-7, the complete variable domain is DTGVSQNPRHKITKRGQNVTFRCDPISEHNRLYWYRQTLGQGPEFLTYFQNEAQLEKSRLLSDRFSAERPKGSFSTLEIQRTEQGDSAMYLCASSLIPRTTDYEQYFGPGTRLTVT.

This sequence joins TRBV2 and TRBJ2-2; possible D gene TRBD1, 5 bases. The CDR3 runs to 13 residues. Germline CDR1 reads SNHLY; CDR2 reads FYNNEI. The V gene lost 5 bases and the J gene lost 6 bases, with 10 bases spanning the gap. The chain's CDR3 is CASSKGAAGELFF. CDR3 in DNA: TGTGCCAGCAGTAAAGGGGCCGCCGGGGAGCTGTTTTTT.

The chain recombines TRBV25-1 with TRBJ2-1; tentatively, D is TRBD1 (6 bases). The CDR3 is 13 residues long. V dropped 7 bases and J dropped 2 bases, with 9 bases sitting between them. Germline V gene sequence: CDR1 MGHDK, CDR2 SYGVNS. The chain's CDR3 is CASTRDTYNEQFF. CDR3 bases: TGTGCCAGCACCCGGGACACCTACAATGAGCAGTTCTTC.

The chain couples TRBV5-4 to TRBJ2-5, with TRBD2 matching over 12 bases. CDR1 is SGHNT and CDR2 is YYREEE in the germline V gene (reference sequence). This CDR3 is 13 amino acids long. The ends lost 7 bases at V and 5 bases at J; junction bases unmatched: 3. In DNA form, the CDR3 reads TGTGCCAGCCGACTAGCGGGAGCGGAGACCCAGTACTTC. As protein: CASRLAGAETQYF. Based on the CDR3 plus reference TRBV5-4 and TRBJ2-5, the full variable domain is ETGVTQSPTHLIKTRGQQVTLRCSSQSGHNTVSWYQQALGQGPQFIFQYYREEENGRGNFPPRFSGLQFPNYSSELNVNALELDDSALYLCASRLAGAETQYFGPGTRLLVL.

This clone showed up just a few times. This chain joins TRBV5-8 and TRBJ2-1; 7 bases fit TRBD1. This CDR3 contains 14 residues. The germline V gene has CDR1 SGHTS and CDR2 YDEGEE. V was clipped by 4 bases and J by 4 bases; unmatched bases: 5. CDR3 region: CASSPGQVYNEQFF. The CDR3 nucleotides are TGTGCCAGCAGCCCAGGACAGGTTTACAATGAGCAGTTCTTC.

This clone was seen a handful of times. The chain employs TRBV7-3 and TRBJ2-3; 9 bases align to TRBD2. V lost 2 bases to trimming and J lost 3 bases; unmatched junction nucleotides: 6. This CDR3 has 16 amino acids. Germline V lookup: CDR1 SGHTA, CDR2 FQGTGA. In nucleotides, the CDR3 is TGTGCCAGCAGCTTAGGGGCTAGCGGGACAACAGATACGCAGTATTTT. This codes for CASSLGASGTTDTQYF.

This clone was detected only a few times. V gene TRBV6-5 combines with J gene TRBJ1-2; D is unresolved. Trimming removed 4 bases from V and 8 bases from J, with 14 bases in between. Germline CDR1 MNHEY, CDR2 SVGAGI. The CDR3 is made up of 13 amino acids. DNA of the CDR3: TGTGCCAGCAGTTCTGCAGATATGAGGGGCTACACCTTC. It yields the protein CASSSADMRGYTF.

This clone was found a few times. The chain has TRBV2 and TRBJ1-2; tentative D call: TRBD1 (6 bases). The CDR3 runs 13 residues. V was shortened by 9 bases and J by 2 bases, with 13 bases between the two germline ends. Germline V lookup: CDR1 SNHLY, CDR2 FYNNEI. CDR3 in amino acids: CASEGGPNYGYTF. DNA for the CDR3: TGTGCCAGTGAGGGGGGGCCCAACTATGGCTACACCTTC.